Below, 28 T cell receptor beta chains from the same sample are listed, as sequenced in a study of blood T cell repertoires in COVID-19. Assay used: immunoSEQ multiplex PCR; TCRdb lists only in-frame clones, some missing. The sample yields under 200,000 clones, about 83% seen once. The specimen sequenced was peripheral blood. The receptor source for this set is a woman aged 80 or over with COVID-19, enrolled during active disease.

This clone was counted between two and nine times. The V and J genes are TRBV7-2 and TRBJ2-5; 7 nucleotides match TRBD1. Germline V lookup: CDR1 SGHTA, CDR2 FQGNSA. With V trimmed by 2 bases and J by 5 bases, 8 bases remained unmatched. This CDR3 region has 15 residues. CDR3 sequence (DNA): TGTGCCAGCAGCTTATACCCGACAGGGTGGGAGACCCAGTACTTC. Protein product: CASSLYPTGWETQYF.

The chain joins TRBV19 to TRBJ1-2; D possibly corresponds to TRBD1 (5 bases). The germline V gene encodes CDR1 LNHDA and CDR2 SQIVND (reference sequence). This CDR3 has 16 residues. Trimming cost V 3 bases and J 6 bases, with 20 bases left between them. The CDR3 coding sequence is TGTGCCAGTAGTATCAGGGCAGGATTTTTGGAAAATGGCTACACCTTC. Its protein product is CASSIRAGFLENGYTF.

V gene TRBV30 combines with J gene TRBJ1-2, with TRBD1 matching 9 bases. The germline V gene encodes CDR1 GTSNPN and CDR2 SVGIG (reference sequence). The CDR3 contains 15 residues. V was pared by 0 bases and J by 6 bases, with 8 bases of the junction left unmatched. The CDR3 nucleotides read TGTGCCTGGAGTGTTGGGATCCGGGACAGGGATGGCTACACCTTC. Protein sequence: CAWSVGIRDRDGYTF.

CDR3: CASSGNIYNEQFF. CDR3 DNA: TGTGCCAGCAGCGGGAATATTTACAATGAGCAGTTCTTC. The V gene is TRBV6-5, the J gene TRBJ2-1, with D possibly TRBD2 on 5 matching bases. V was cut by 6 bases and J by 4 bases, with 10 bases left in between. CDR1 is MNHEY, CDR2 SVGAGI, per germline. The CDR3 has 13 residues.

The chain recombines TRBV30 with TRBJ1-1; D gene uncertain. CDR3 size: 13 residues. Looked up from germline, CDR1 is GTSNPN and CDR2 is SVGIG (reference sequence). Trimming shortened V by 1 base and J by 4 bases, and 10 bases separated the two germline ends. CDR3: CAWSGTWSTEAFF. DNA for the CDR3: TGTGCCTGGAGTGGAACCTGGAGCACTGAAGCTTTCTTT.

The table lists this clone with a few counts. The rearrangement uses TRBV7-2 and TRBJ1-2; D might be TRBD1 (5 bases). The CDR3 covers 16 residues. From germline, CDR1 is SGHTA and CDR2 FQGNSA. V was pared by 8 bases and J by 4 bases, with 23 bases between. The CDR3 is CASGLSGGSRLYGYTF. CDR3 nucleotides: TGTGCCAGCGGGCTTTCGGGGGGTAGTAGGCTCTATGGCTACACCTTC.

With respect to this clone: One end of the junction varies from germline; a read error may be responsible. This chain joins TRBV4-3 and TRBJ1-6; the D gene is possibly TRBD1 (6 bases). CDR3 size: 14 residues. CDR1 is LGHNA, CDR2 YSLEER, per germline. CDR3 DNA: TGCGCCAGCAGCCAAACTAGGGCTCAGGACAGAATCCGCTTT. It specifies CASSQTRAQDRIRF.

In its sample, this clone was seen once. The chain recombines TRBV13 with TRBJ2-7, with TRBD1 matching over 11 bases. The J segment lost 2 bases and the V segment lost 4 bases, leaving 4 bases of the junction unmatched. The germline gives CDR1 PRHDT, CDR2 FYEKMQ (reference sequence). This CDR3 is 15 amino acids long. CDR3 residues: CASSSGQGATYEQYF. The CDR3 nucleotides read TGTGCCAGCAGCTCCGGACAGGGGGCCACCTACGAGCAGTACTTC.

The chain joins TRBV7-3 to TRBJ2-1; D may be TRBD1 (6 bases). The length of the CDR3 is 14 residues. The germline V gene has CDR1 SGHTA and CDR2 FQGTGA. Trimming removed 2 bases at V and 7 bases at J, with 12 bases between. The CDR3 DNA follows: TGTGCCAGCAGCTTAGGGGGCCGGTTGAATGAGCAGTTCTTC. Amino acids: CASSLGGRLNEQFF.

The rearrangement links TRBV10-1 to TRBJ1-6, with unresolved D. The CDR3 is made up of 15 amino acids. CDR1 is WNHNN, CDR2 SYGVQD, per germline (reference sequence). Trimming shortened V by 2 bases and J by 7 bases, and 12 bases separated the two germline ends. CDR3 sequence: CASSEVAAGNSPLHF. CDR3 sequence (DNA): TGCGCCAGCAGTGAGGTAGCCGCGGGGAATTCACCCCTCCACTTT.

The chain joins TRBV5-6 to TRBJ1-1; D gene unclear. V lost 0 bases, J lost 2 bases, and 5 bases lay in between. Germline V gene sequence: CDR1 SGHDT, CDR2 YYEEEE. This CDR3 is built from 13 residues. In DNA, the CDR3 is TGTGCCAGCAGCTTGGGTCCAAACACTGAAGCTTTCTTT. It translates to CASSLGPNTEAFF. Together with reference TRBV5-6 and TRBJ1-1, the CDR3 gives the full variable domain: DAGVTQSPTHLIKTRGQQVTLRCSPKSGHDTVSWYQQALGQGPQFIFQYYEEEERQRGNFPDRFSGHQFPNYSSELNVNALLLGDSALYLCASSLGPNTEAFFGQGTRLTVV.

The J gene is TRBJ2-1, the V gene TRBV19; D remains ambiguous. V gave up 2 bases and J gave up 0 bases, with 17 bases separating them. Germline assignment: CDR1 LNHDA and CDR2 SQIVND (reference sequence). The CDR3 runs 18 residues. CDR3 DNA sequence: TGTGCCAGTAGTATAAAATCCCCCTATCGGAGCTCCTACAATGAGCAGTTCTTC. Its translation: CASSIKSPYRSSYNEQFF.

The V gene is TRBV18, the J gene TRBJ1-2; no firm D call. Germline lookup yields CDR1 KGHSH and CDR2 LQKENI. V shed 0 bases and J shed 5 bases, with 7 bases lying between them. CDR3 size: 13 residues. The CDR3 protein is CASSPPFRYGYTF. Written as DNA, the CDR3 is TGTGCCAGCTCACCACCGTTTCGGTATGGCTACACCTTC.

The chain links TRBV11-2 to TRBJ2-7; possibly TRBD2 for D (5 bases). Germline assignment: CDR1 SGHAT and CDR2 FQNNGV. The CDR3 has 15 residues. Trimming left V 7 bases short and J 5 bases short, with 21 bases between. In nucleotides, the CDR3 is TGTGCCAGCAACCCAGCTGGACTGCCGGCGAACGAGCAGTACTTC. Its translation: CASNPAGLPANEQYF. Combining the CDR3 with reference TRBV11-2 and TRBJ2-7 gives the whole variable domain EAGVAQSPRYKIIEKRQSVAFWCNPISGHATLYWYQQILGQGPKLLIQFQNNGVVDDSQLPKDRFSAERLKGVDSTLKIQPAKLEDSAVYLCASNPAGLPANEQYFGPGTRLTVT.

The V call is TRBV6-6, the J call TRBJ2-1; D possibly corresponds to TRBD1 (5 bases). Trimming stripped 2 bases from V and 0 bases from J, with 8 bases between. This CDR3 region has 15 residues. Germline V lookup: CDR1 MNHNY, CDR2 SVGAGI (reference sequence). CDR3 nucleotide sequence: TGTGCCAGCAGTTACGGGGCGAGCTCCTACAATGAGCAGTTCTTC. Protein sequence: CASSYGASSYNEQFF.

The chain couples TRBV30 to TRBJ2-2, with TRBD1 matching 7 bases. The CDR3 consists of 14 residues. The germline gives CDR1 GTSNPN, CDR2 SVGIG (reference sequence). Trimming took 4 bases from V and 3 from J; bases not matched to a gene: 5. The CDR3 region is CAWIQGVDTGELFF. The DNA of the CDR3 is TGTGCCTGGATCCAGGGGGTGGACACCGGGGAGCTGTTTTTT. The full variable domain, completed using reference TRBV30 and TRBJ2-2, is SQTIHQWPATLVQPVGSPLSLECTVEGTSNPNLYWYRQAAGRGLQLLFYSVGIGQISSEVPQNLSASRPQDRQFILSSKKLLLSDSGFYLCAWIQGVDTGELFFGEGSRLTVL.

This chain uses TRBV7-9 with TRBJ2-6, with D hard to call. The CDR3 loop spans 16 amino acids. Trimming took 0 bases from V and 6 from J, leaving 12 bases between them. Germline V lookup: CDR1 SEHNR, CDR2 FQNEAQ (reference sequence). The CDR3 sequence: CASSLARNFQANVLTF. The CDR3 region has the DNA TGTGCCAGCAGCTTAGCGCGAAATTTCCAGGCCAACGTCCTGACTTTC.

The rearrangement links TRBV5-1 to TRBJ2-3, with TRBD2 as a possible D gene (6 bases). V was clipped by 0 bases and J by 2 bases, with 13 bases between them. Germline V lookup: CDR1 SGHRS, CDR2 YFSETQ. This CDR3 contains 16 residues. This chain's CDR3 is CASSLVAVTPTDTQYF. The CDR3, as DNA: TGCGCCAGCAGCTTGGTAGCGGTCACCCCCACAGATACGCAGTATTTT.

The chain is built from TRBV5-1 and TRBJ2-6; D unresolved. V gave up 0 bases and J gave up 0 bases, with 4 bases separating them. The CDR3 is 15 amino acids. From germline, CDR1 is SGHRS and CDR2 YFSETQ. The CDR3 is CASSLESSGANVLTF. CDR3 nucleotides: TGCGCCAGCAGCTTGGAGAGCTCTGGGGCCAACGTCCTGACTTTC.

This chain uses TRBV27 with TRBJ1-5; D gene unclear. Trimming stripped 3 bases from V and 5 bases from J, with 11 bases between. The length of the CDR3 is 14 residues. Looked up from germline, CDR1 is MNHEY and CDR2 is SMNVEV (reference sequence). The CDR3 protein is CASSFGREDQPQHF. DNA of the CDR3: TGTGCCAGCAGTTTTGGTAGGGAGGATCAGCCCCAGCATTTT.

In DNA, the CDR3 is TGTGCCACCCTGAGGGCGGGGCGCACAGATACGCAGTATTTT. Its protein product is CATLRAGRTDTQYF. This chain uses TRBV5-6 with TRBJ2-3; D might be TRBD2 (6 bases). Germline V gene data show CDR1 as SGHDT and CDR2 as YYEEEE. V was cut by 9 bases and J by 1 base, with 15 bases left in between. The CDR3 extends over 14 amino acids. Drawing the rest from reference TRBV5-6 and TRBJ2-3, the complete variable domain is DAGVTQSPTHLIKTRGQQVTLRCSPKSGHDTVSWYQQALGQGPQFIFQYYEEEERQRGNFPDRFSGHQFPNYSSELNVNALLLGDSALYLCATLRAGRTDTQYFGPGTRLTVL.

CDR3 in amino acids: CASSTPRDRAAFF. The DNA for the CDR3 is TGTGCCAGTAGTACCCCTAGGGACAGGGCTGCTTTCTTT. The chain joins TRBV19 to TRBJ1-1; 9 bases map to TRBD1. Losses at the gene ends were 4 bases for V and 11 bases for J; bases not matched to a gene: 8. The germline V gene has CDR1 LNHDA and CDR2 SQIVND (reference sequence). The CDR3 loop spans 13 amino acids.

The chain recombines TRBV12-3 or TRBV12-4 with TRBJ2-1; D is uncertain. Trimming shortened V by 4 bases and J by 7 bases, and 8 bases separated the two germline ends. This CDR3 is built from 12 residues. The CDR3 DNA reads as TGTGCCAGCAGTTATTACCAGAATGAGCAGTTCTTC. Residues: CASSYYQNEQFF.

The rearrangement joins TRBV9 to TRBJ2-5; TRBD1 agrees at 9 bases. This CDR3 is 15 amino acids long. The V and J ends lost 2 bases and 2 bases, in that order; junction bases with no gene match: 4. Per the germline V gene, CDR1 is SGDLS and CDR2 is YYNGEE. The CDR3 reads CASSVGQGRQETQYF. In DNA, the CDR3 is TGTGCCAGCAGCGTTGGACAGGGGCGACAAGAGACCCAGTACTTC.

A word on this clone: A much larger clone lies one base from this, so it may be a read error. CDR3 region: CASSQDRDNSPLHF. The CDR3 DNA is TGTGCCAGCAGCCAGGACAGGGATAATTCACCCCTCCACTTT. The chain carries TRBV7-2 and TRBJ1-6, with 8 bases fitting TRBD1. Germline V gene sequence: CDR1 SGHTA, CDR2 FQGNSA. This CDR3 has 14 amino acids. With 5 bases clipped from V and 5 bases from J, the junction kept 2 bases outside the gene matches.

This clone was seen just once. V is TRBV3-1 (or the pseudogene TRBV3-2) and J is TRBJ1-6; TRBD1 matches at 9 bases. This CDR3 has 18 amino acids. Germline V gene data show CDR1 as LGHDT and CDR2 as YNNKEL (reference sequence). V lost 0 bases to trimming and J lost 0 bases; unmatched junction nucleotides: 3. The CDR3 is CASSQDRGQGSYNSPLHF. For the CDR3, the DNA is TGTGCCAGCAGCCAAGATCGGGGACAGGGCTCCTATAATTCACCCCTCCACTTT.

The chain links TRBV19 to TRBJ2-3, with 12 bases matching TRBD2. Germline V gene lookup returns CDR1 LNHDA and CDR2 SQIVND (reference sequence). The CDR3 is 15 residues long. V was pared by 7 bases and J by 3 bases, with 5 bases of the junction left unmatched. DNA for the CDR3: TGTGCCAGTACCCCGGGGACTAGCGGGACAGATACGCAGTATTTT. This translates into CASTPGTSGTDTQYF.

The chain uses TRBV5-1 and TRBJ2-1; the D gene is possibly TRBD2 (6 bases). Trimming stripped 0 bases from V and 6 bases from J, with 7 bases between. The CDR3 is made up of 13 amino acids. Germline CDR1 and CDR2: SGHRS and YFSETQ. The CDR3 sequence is CASSLVTSNEQFF. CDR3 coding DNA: TGCGCCAGCAGCTTGGTGACTAGCAATGAGCAGTTCTTC.